The sequence of this T cell receptor (beta chain) was determined in a study of regulatory T cells in long-lasting Graves disease. For this clonotype: Its target is not known.

Noted time point: newly diagnosed GD, antithyroid drugs for less than 3 months. Generation of the TCR library employed RNA extracted from PBMCs. The CDR3 is made up of 14 amino acids. CDR1 SGHAT and CDR2 FQNNGV come from the germline V gene. Trimming removed 6 bases from V and 7 bases from J; junction bases left unmatched: 8. Relying on iRepertoire HTBI primers and Arm-PCR of CDR3 regions, the team built TCR beta libraries. TCRdb reprocessed the multiplex PCR reads with MiXCR, giving one entry per CDR3 protein. The sample lists 370,000 or so distinct CDR3 sequences, about 16% occurring once. Study-wide points: TRBV28 was favored in persistent disease, as were TRBJ1-2 and TRBJ2-5.

The sample was also reused in another study, on T cells in Graves' hyperthyroidism and ophthalmopathy. According to that study: Graves' hyperthyroidism is called stable when ophthalmopathy does not progress within 18 months. TCR CDR3 regions were first amplified by RT-PCR with HTBI primers.

The rearrangement uses TRBV11-2 and TRBJ1-2, with 10 positions matching TRBD1. The clonotype was recovered from a woman aged 18-35 years with Graves disease. Specimen: peripheral blood mononuclear cells (PBMCs), collected at new diagnosis, from a patient treated with antithyroid drugs. The CDR3, as DNA: TGTGCCAGCAGTACAGACAGGGGGCTTGTTGGCTACACCTTC. Amino acid sequence: CASSTDRGLVGYTF.